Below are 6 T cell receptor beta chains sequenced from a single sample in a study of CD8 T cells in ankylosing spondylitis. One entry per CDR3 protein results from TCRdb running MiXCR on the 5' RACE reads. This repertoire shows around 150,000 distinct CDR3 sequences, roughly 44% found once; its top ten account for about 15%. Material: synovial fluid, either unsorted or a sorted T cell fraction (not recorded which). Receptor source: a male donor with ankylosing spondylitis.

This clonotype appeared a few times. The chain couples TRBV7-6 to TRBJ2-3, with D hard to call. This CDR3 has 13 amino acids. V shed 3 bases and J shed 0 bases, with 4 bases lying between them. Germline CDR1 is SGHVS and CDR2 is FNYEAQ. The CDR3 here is CASSLDSTDTQYF. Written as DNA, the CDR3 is TGTGCCAGCAGCTTGGACAGCACAGATACGCAGTATTTT.

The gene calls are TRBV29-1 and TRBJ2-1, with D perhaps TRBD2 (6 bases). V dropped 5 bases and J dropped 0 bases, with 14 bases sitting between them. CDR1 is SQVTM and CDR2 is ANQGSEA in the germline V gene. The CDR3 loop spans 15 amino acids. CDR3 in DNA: TGCAGCGTTAGCGACGGGGGAGGCTCCTACAATGAGCAGTTCTTC. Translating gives CSVSDGGGSYNEQFF.

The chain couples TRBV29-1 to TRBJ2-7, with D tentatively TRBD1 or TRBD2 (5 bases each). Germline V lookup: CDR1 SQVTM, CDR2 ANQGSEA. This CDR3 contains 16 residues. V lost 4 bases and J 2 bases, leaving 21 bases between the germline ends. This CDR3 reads CSVGRVGTEPPYEQYF. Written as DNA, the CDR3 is TGCAGCGTTGGTCGAGTAGGGACGGAACCTCCCTACGAGCAGTACTTC.

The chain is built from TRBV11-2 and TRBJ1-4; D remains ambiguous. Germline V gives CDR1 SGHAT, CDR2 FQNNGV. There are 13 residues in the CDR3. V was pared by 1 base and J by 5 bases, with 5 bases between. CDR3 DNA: TGTGCCAGCAGCTTAGTAGGGAATGAAAAACTGTTTTTT. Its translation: CASSLVGNEKLFF.

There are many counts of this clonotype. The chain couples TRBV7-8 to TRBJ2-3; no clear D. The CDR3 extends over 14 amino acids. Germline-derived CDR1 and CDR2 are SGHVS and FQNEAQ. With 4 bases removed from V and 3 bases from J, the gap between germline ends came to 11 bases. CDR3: CASSSNRHTDTQYF. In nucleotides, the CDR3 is TGTGCCAGCAGCTCCAACCGACATACAGATACGCAGTATTTT.

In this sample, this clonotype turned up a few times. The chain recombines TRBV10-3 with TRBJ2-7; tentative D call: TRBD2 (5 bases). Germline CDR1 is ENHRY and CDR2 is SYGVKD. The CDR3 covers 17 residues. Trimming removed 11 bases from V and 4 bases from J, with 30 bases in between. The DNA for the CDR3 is TGTGCCCTCCGGGGTAGTGTTTCCCCCAATGGAGTATACGAGCAGTACTTC. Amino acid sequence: CALRGSVSPNGVYEQYF.